This passage covers 30 T cell receptor beta chains from one sample sequenced in a study of T cell repertoires in cytomegalovirus infection. TCRdb re-analysed the reads in MiXCR, keeping a single row per CDR3 protein. The sample yields some 400,000 distinct CDR3 sequences, 15% to 20% seen once. The sample was PBMCs. These receptors originate from a human donor in good health (CMV status not recorded). Some clones in this sample may be carry-over from other donors' samples.

The chain links TRBV7-4 to TRBJ1-2; TRBD1 matches at 8 bases. The germline V gene has CDR1 SGHVT and CDR2 SQSDAQ. The junction had 5 bases not matched to a gene; V was cut back by 3 bases and J by 2 bases. The length of the CDR3 is 15 residues. Written as DNA, the CDR3 is TGTGCCAGCAGCTTTGGACAGGGTATCAACTATGGCTACACCTTC. Protein: CASSFGQGINYGYTF. Complete variable domain (other parts from reference TRBV7-4 and TRBJ1-2): GAGVSQSPRYKVAKRGRDVALRCDSISGHVTLYWYRQTLGQGSEVLTYSQSDAQRDKSGRPSGRFSAERPERSVSTLKIQRTEQGDSAVYLCASSFGQGINYGYTFGSGTRLTVV.

There are a few counts of this clonotype. The gene calls are TRBV11-2 and TRBJ2-1; 14 nucleotides line up with TRBD2. Germline V CDR1 and CDR2: SGHAT, FQNNGV. This CDR3 is 16 amino acids long. V lost 5 bases to trimming and J lost 6 bases; unmatched junction nucleotides: 6. DNA for the CDR3: TGTGCCAGCAGCCGTACTGGACTAGCGGGGGGCAATGAGCAGTTCTTC. Translation gives CASSRTGLAGGNEQFF. Drawing the rest from reference TRBV11-2 and TRBJ2-1, the complete variable domain is EAGVAQSPRYKIIEKRQSVAFWCNPISGHATLYWYQQILGQGPKLLIQFQNNGVVDDSQLPKDRFSAERLKGVDSTLKIQPAKLEDSAVYLCASSRTGLAGGNEQFFGPGTRLTVL.

V is TRBV5-6 and J is TRBJ1-2; TRBD1 might be the D (5 bases). Between the trimmed V and J ends, which lost 1 base and 2 bases, there was a span of 6 bases. Germline lookup yields CDR1 SGHDT and CDR2 YYEEEE. There are 13 residues in the CDR3. DNA for the CDR3: TGTGCCAGCAGCTTGTACAGGAACTATGGCTACACCTTC. Translated: CASSLYRNYGYTF.

The CDR3 loop is CASSIGVSRGWNTEAFF. CDR3 nucleotides: TGTGCCAGTAGTATAGGTGTCTCCAGGGGTTGGAACACTGAAGCTTTCTTT. The chain uses TRBV19 and TRBJ1-1; D might be TRBD1 (6 bases). There are 17 residues in the CDR3. In germline, CDR1 is LNHDA, CDR2 SQIVND (reference sequence). V was shortened by 1 base and J by 1 base, with 16 bases between the two germline ends.

This clonotype was counted ten times or more. The rearrangement uses TRBV7-2 and TRBJ1-6; D perhaps matches TRBD1 (6 bases). Trimming stripped 1 base from V and 9 bases from J, with 10 bases between. Per the germline V gene, CDR1 is SGHTA and CDR2 is FQGNSA. The CDR3 sequence is 14 residues long. The CDR3 protein is CASSLGGGASPLHF. CDR3 nucleotide sequence: TGTGCCAGCAGCTTAGGGGGGGGGGCTTCACCCCTCCACTTT.

This clonotype came up a few times. The V call is TRBV28, the J call TRBJ1-1; D ambiguous. Trimming removed 8 bases from V and 3 bases from J, with 10 bases in between. Per germline, CDR1 MDHEN and CDR2 SYDVKM. This CDR3 is 12 amino acids long. CDR3 coding DNA: TGTGCCAGCGGCGGCATGGACACTGAAGCTTTCTTT. It translates to CASGGMDTEAFF.

The chain's CDR3 is CASEASDNEQFF. CDR3 sequence (DNA): TGTGCCTCCGAAGCGAGTGACAATGAGCAGTTCTTC. The V and J genes are TRBV10-3 and TRBJ2-1; D gene unclear. V lost 11 bases and J lost 5, with 13 bases in between. The CDR3 has 12 residues. Per germline, CDR1 ENHRY and CDR2 SYGVKD.

The J gene is TRBJ2-1, the V gene TRBV7-6; 11 bases agree with TRBD2. V lost 1 base to trimming and J lost 9 bases; unmatched junction nucleotides: 8. The CDR3 has 16 amino acids. Germline values: CDR1 SGHVS, CDR2 FNYEAQ. CDR3 DNA: TGTGCCAGCAGCTTAGGTAGCGGGAGGGCCGGGGGTGAGCAGTTCTTC. Amino acids: CASSLGSGRAGGEQFF.

The V gene is TRBV5-4, the J gene TRBJ1-6; the D gene is possibly TRBD1 (6 bases). V lost 2 bases and J 8 bases, leaving 11 bases between the germline ends. CDR1 is SGHNT, CDR2 YYREEE, per germline (reference sequence). This CDR3 has 14 residues. The CDR3 spells CASSFRGRDSPLHF. DNA of the CDR3: TGTGCCAGCAGCTTCAGGGGCAGGGATTCACCCCTCCACTTT.

This clonotype was observed a few times. The chain is built from TRBV6-2 or TRBV6-3 and TRBJ2-4; D might be TRBD1 or TRBD2, each matching 5 bases. Per the germline V gene, CDR1 is MNHEY and CDR2 is SVGEGT. Between the trimmed V and J ends, which lost 6 bases and 11 bases, there was a span of 11 bases. The CDR3 is 11 residues long. The CDR3 nucleotides read TGTGCCAGCAGCGAACGAGGGGTTCAGTACTTC. This sequence encodes CASSERGVQYF.

The rearrangement links TRBV5-1 to TRBJ2-3, with 7 positions matching TRBD1. J was trimmed by 5 bases and V by 4 bases; bases with no gene match: 4. Germline CDR1 is SGHRS and CDR2 is YFSETQ. The CDR3 is made up of 13 amino acids. The CDR3 DNA sequence: TGCGCCAGCAGCACGACAGGGTTAGATACGCAGTATTTT. This gives the protein CASSTTGLDTQYF.

This clonotype was detected ten times or more. The rearrangement joins TRBV7-2 to TRBJ1-6, with D unclear. From germline, CDR1 is SGHTA and CDR2 FQGNSA. The CDR3 is 13 amino acids. V dropped 0 bases and J dropped 9 bases, with 6 bases sitting between them. CDR3 in amino acids: CASSLAQVSPLHF. The DNA of the CDR3 is TGTGCCAGCAGCTTAGCGCAGGTTTCACCCCTCCACTTT.

The DNA for the CDR3 is TGTGCCAGCAGCCTACTAGCGGGAGCGACGGCCGGGGAGCTGTTTTTT. Its translation: CASSLLAGATAGELFF. The chain combines TRBV4-2 with TRBJ2-2; 11 positions agree with TRBD2. CDR1 and CDR2 (germline): LGHNA, YNFKEQ. The CDR3 is 16 amino acids. Trimming took 4 bases from V and 6 from J; bases not matched to a gene: 7.

The chain uses TRBV10-3 and TRBJ2-3; D unresolved. CDR3 size: 13 residues. Per germline, CDR1 ENHRY and CDR2 SYGVKD. V gave up 4 bases and J gave up 5 bases, with 10 bases separating them. CDR3 amino acids: CAISGPLGDTQYF. The CDR3 DNA is TGTGCCATCAGTGGACCCTTAGGAGATACGCAGTATTTT.

The chain employs TRBV20-1 and TRBJ2-5; maybe TRBD1 (6 bases). The CDR3 totals 13 residues. Germline V gives CDR1 DFQATT, CDR2 SNEGSKA (reference sequence). Trimming cost V 4 bases and J 7 bases, with 16 bases left between them. CDR3 DNA: TGCAGTGCTACCACAGGGACCCCGGCGACCCAGTACTTC. It translates to CSATTGTPATQYF.

This clonotype has only one observation. This sequence joins TRBV6-6 and TRBJ2-7, with TRBD1 matching over 8 bases. This CDR3 region has 12 residues. Trimming at V came to 10 bases and at J to 2 bases, leaving 4 bases not matched to a gene. Germline V gene lookup returns CDR1 MNHNY and CDR2 SVGAGI (reference sequence). CDR3 in amino acids: CATGTGTYEQYF. CDR3 bases: TGTGCCACCGGGACAGGAACCTACGAGCAGTACTTC.

This clonotype was found a few times. This chain joins TRBV5-6 and TRBJ2-1; D is ambiguous. The V end was cut by 1 base, the J end by 7 bases, with 6 bases between. The CDR3 loop spans 12 amino acids. The germline CDR1 and CDR2 sequences are SGHDT and YYEEEE. This CDR3 is CASSLYRNEQFF. CDR3 bases: TGTGCCAGCAGCTTGTACCGAAATGAGCAGTTCTTC. The full variable domain, its missing parts supplied by reference TRBV5-6 and TRBJ2-1, is DAGVTQSPTHLIKTRGQQVTLRCSPKSGHDTVSWYQQALGQGPQFIFQYYEEEERQRGNFPDRFSGHQFPNYSSELNVNALLLGDSALYLCASSLYRNEQFFGPGTRLTVL.

The rearrangement joins TRBV2 to TRBJ2-5; 8 bases line up with TRBD2. V was clipped by 5 bases and J by 5 bases; unmatched bases: 19. Germline-derived CDR1 and CDR2 are SNHLY and FYNNEI. There are 18 residues in the CDR3. CDR3 coding DNA: TGTGCCAGCAGTCGAATCCCCTGGACTAGCCCCGGGGAGGAGACCCAGTACTTC. Translation gives CASSRIPWTSPGEETQYF.

The chain combines TRBV12-5 with TRBJ2-4; unclear D gene. Deletions cut 0 bases from V and 2 bases from J, with 8 bases between. CDR1 is LGHNT and CDR2 is FRNRAP in the germline V gene. The length of the CDR3 is 15 residues. CDR3 protein: CASGLVEVPKNIQYF. CDR3 nucleotides: TGTGCTAGTGGTTTGGTAGAGGTCCCCAAAAACATTCAGTACTTC.

V usage is TRBV5-6 and J usage is TRBJ2-3; 8 bases map to TRBD1. V trimming: 4 bases; J trimming: 5 bases; junction bases outside the gene matches: 9. The germline V gene has CDR1 SGHDT and CDR2 YYEEEE. The CDR3 runs 15 residues. Here the CDR3 reads CASSPMTGAIDTQYF. CDR3 sequence (DNA): TGTGCCAGCAGCCCGATGACAGGGGCTATAGATACGCAGTATTTT.

This chain uses TRBV19 with TRBJ2-4; no clear D gene. CDR1 is LNHDA, CDR2 SQIVND, per germline (reference sequence). The CDR3 consists of 17 residues. Trimming shortened V by 3 bases and J by 3 bases, and 18 bases separated the two germline ends. The CDR3 nucleotides read TGTGCCAGTAGTATCCAGGAGAACCCGGGCTTCAAAAACATTCAGTACTTC. The encoded protein is CASSIQENPGFKNIQYF. The entire variable domain, with the rest obtained from reference TRBV19 and TRBJ2-4, is as follows: DGGITQSPKYLFRKEGQNVTLSCEQNLNHDAMYWYRQDPGQGLRLIYYSQIVNDFQKGDIAEGYSVSREKKESFPLTVTSAQKNPTAFYLCASSIQENPGFKNIQYFGAGTRLSVL.

The chain couples TRBV4-3 to TRBJ1-1; TRBD1 is a possible D gene (6 bases). Germline loops: CDR1 LGHNA, CDR2 YSLEER. This CDR3 has 14 amino acids. V was cut by 4 bases and J by 0 bases, with 9 bases left in between. The CDR3 DNA reads TGCGCCAGCAGCCCGGGACACCTGAACACTGAAGCTTTCTTT. Amino acid sequence: CASSPGHLNTEAFF.

The rearrangement links TRBV10-3 to TRBJ2-3; no clear D gene. The CDR3 length is 13 residues. V lost 7 bases and J lost 1, with 9 bases in between. Germline CDR1 is ENHRY and CDR2 is SYGVKD. The CDR3 sequence is CAIKKDRTDTQYF. The DNA of the CDR3 is TGTGCCATCAAAAAGGACCGCACAGATACGCAGTATTTT.

This clonotype was counted at least ten times. As DNA, the CDR3 is TGTGCCAGCAGCTTAGCGCTAGGGACTAGAGTACCCTTTGGGACAGATACGCAGTATTTT. It specifies CASSLALGTRVPFGTDTQYF. The genes are TRBV7-8 and TRBJ2-3, with 8 bases matching TRBD2. This CDR3 comprises 20 residues. The germline V gene has CDR1 SGHVS and CDR2 FQNEAQ. Trimming took 0 bases from V and 3 from J; bases not matched to a gene: 17.

In this sample, this clonotype turned up a few times. The rearrangement links TRBV20-1 to TRBJ2-1; tentatively, D is TRBD2 (6 bases). CDR3 length equals 14 residues. Germline CDR1 is DFQATT and CDR2 is SNEGSKA (reference sequence). V was pared by 4 bases and J by 0 bases, with 10 bases between. The CDR3: CSATGGSSYNEQFF. CDR3 DNA sequence: TGCAGTGCTACTGGAGGGAGCTCCTACAATGAGCAGTTCTTC.

This clonotype was detected a few times. The gene calls are TRBV25-1 and TRBJ1-1, with D uncertain. The CDR3 is made up of 16 amino acids. Germline loops: CDR1 MGHDK, CDR2 SYGVNS. The ends were cut back, 3 bases at V and 0 bases at J, with 14 bases in the middle. The CDR3 bases are TGTGCCAGCAGTGAGAGGAGGCGAGGGATGAACACTGAAGCTTTCTTT. Its protein product is CASSERRRGMNTEAFF.

The table lists this clonotype with a few counts. The V call is TRBV4-1, the J call TRBJ2-2; the D call may be TRBD1 or TRBD2 (6 bases each). This CDR3 has 17 amino acids. V was cut by 3 bases and J by 2 bases, with 16 bases left in between. CDR1 MGHRA and CDR2 YSYEKL come from the germline V gene. The CDR3 DNA reads as TGCGCCAGCAGCCATTCTCTGGGGGGCTTCAACACCGGGGAGCTGTTTTTT. It codes for CASSHSLGGFNTGELFF.

This clonotype was seen repeatedly, ten times or more. The chain has TRBV7-2 and TRBJ2-2; the D gene is possibly TRBD2 (6 bases). V gave up 3 bases and J gave up 5 bases, with 7 bases separating them. This CDR3 is built from 13 residues. Germline V gene data show CDR1 as SGHTA and CDR2 as FQGNSA. The CDR3 DNA sequence: TGTGCCAGCAGCTTCAGCGGGACCGGGGAGCTGTTTTTT. Residues: CASSFSGTGELFF.

This clonotype appeared many times. The rearrangement joins TRBV7-2 to TRBJ1-1, with 8 bases lining up with TRBD1. CDR3 length: 14 residues. CDR1 and CDR2 (germline): SGHTA, FQGNSA. V trimming: 3 bases; J trimming: 3 bases; junction bases outside the gene matches: 3. CDR3 in amino acids: CASSFQGADTEAFF. CDR3 bases: TGTGCCAGCAGCTTTCAGGGGGCGGACACTGAAGCTTTCTTT.

In its sample, this clonotype was seen many times. The chain has TRBV12-5 and TRBJ2-7, with TRBD1 identical over 7 bases. From germline, CDR1 is LGHNT and CDR2 FRNRAP. This CDR3 is 12 amino acids long. With 9 bases clipped from V and 4 bases from J, the junction kept 6 bases outside the gene matches. The CDR3 sequence: CASHDREYEQYF. CDR3 nucleotide sequence: TGTGCTAGCCATGACAGGGAGTACGAGCAGTACTTC. The variable domain in full, with the rest retrieved from reference TRBV12-5 and TRBJ2-7, is DARVTQTPRHKVTEMGQEVTMRCQPILGHNTVFWYRQTMMQGLELLAYFRNRAPLDDSGMPKDRFSAEMPDATLATLKIQPSEPRDSAVYFCASHDREYEQYFGPGTRLTVT.